This TCR beta chain derives from a study of cytomegalovirus exposure and HLA in healthy donors. Germline loops: CDR1 SGHRS, CDR2 YFSETQ. This CDR3 spans 14 amino acids. J lost 4 bases, V lost 6 bases, and 6 bases had no gene match. The assay was immunoSEQ multiplex PCR, and TCRdb's table has in-frame clones only and misses some. Of 130,000 or so clones listed, under 90% are singletons. Sequenced input: PBMCs. This receptor was obtained from a man aged 30 to 39 in good health and CMV-seronegative. The J gene is TRBJ2-5, the V gene TRBV5-1; TRBD2 matches at 10 bases. For the CDR3, the DNA is TGCGCCAGCACAGCACTAGCGGGGTTAGAGACCCAGTACTTC. This codes for CASTALAGLETQYF.